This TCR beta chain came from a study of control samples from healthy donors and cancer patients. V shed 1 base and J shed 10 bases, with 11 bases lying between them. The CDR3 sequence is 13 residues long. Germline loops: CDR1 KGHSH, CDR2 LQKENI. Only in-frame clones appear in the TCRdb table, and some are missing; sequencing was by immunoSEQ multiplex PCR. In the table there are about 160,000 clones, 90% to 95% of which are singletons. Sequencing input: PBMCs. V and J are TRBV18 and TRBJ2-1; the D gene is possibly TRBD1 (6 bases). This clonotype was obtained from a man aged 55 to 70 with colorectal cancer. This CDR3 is CASSPQPDREQFF. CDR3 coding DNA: TGTGCCAGCTCACCACAACCCGACAGGGAGCAGTTCTTC.